This T cell receptor (beta chain) was observed in a study of T cell responses to AZD1222 COVID-19 vaccine. Whole-study results and caveats: AZD1222 recipients seropositive at baseline numbered only five or six.

V was pared by 1 base and J by 4 bases, with 12 bases of the junction left unmatched. CDR3 length equals 18 residues. In germline, CDR1 is LNHDA, CDR2 SQIVND (reference sequence). As concerns this clone: Its antigen is currently unknown.

The data were produced by immunoSEQ multiplex PCR, yet TCRdb's version contains in-frame clones alone and is incomplete. This sample carries some 110,000 clones, approximately 85% of them seen once, and the ten largest clones take roughly 4.4%. Sequences were derived from peripheral blood, sampled 28 days after the second AZD1222 dose. V usage is TRBV19 and J usage is TRBJ2-1, with 8 positions matching TRBD2. This sequence was found in an adult who received the AZD1222 COVID-19 vaccine. The CDR3 DNA reads TGTGCCAGTAGTATAGCACGAACGGTTCGGGGGGGTTACAATGAGCAGTTCTTC. Translated, it gives CASSIARTVRGGYNEQFF.